This T cell receptor beta chain was documented in a study of cytomegalovirus exposure and HLA in healthy donors. Looking at the study overall: Unique TCRs numbering roughly 85 million, obtained from HLA-typed donors, made up an early data release.

A multiplex PCR was run with 60 Vbeta primers and 13 Jbeta primers. Here immunoSEQ multiplex PCR was the method, and the copy in TCRdb shows in-frame clones only, minus some. The sample lists over 150,000 clones, over 70% occurring once. The CDR3 is 15 amino acids. Per the germline V gene, CDR1 is SGHTA and CDR2 is FQGNSA. J gave up 0 bases and V 5 bases, and 2 bases lay outside the gene matches. This clone was counted between two and nine times. The antigen remains undetermined. Study-wide points: Links to common viral pathogens appeared, in a later analysis, for several of the most significant clusters. Sequencing had likely introduced a cluster of highly shared sequence variants as an artifact. The investigators catalogued 164 TCR beta chains as cytomegalovirus-associated.

This TCR came from a woman aged 25-40 years in good health and CMV-seronegative. The chain recombines TRBV7-2 with TRBJ1-5; 9 bases are shared with TRBD1. Specimen: PBMCs. The CDR3 bases are TGTGCCAGCAGCCCGGGACAGGGTAGCAATCAGCCCCAGCATTTT. Encoded protein: CASSPGQGSNQPQHF.